Presented here are 13 T cell receptor beta chains from one specimen sequenced in a study of CD8 T cells in ankylosing spondylitis. General study findings and limits: It appeared that ankylosing spondylitis blood was characterized by a TCR beta motif of under ten highly homologous variants.

Their specific antigens are unknown. One entry per CDR3 protein results from TCRdb running MiXCR on the 5' RACE reads. This table has approximately 400,000 distinct CDR3 sequences, 17% appearing once. The source material was blood, either unsorted or a sorted T cell fraction (not recorded which). These receptors were obtained from a male donor with ankylosing spondylitis.

The CDR3 spells CSARELGEGPPYEQYF. Here the CDR3 DNA reads TGCAGTGCTAGAGAACTCGGAGAGGGACCTCCCTACGAGCAGTACTTC. The rearrangement links TRBV20-1 to TRBJ2-7; D possibly matches TRBD1 or TRBD2 (5 bases each). The CDR3 spans 16 residues. The V gene's germline CDR1 is DFQATT and CDR2 SNEGSKA (reference sequence). V shed 0 bases and J shed 2 bases, with 17 bases lying between them.

The chain links TRBV9 to TRBJ2-3, with 12 bases aligning to TRBD2. The CDR3 loop spans 17 amino acids. V was pared by 4 bases and J by 5 bases, with 11 bases of the junction left unmatched. The V gene's germline CDR1 is SGDLS and CDR2 YYNGEE. CDR3 DNA: TGTGCCAGCAGCCCCGGGGCTAGCGGGAGGGCCGTAGATACGCAGTATTTT. Protein product: CASSPGASGRAVDTQYF. Full variable domain (rest looked up from reference TRBV9 and TRBJ2-3): DSGVTQTPKHLITATGQRVTLRCSPRSGDLSVYWYQQSLDQGLQFLIQYYNGEERAKGNILERFSAQQFPDLHSELNLSSLELGDSALYFCASSPGASGRAVDTQYFGPGTRLTVL.

In its sample, this clonotype was seen a few times. This sequence joins TRBV7-8 and TRBJ2-5, with D tentatively TRBD1 (5 bases). Germline CDR1 and CDR2: SGHVS and FQNEAQ. V lost 5 bases and J 2 bases, leaving 12 bases between the germline ends. The CDR3 covers 14 residues. The CDR3 DNA is TGTGCCAGCAGCGGACGGACAACTCAAGAGACCCAGTACTTC. Translating it yields CASSGRTTQETQYF.

The genes are TRBV20-1 and TRBJ2-2, with a weak D call TRBD2 (6 bases). The V end lost 6 bases, the J end lost 1 base, and 18 bases lay between the germline ends. Germline V gene lookup returns CDR1 DFQATT and CDR2 SNEGSKA (reference sequence). The CDR3 runs 16 residues. The chain's CDR3 is CSAKVPGTLNTGELFF. The CDR3 DNA sequence: TGCAGTGCGAAGGTCCCGGGGACTTTGAACACCGGGGAGCTGTTTTTT.

In this sample, this clonotype turned up a few times. The chain employs TRBV7-2 and TRBJ2-7, with D possibly being TRBD2 (6 bases). Looked up from germline, CDR1 is SGHTA and CDR2 is FQGNSA. Deletions cut 0 bases from V and 9 bases from J, with 18 bases between. The CDR3 sequence is 15 residues long. Here the CDR3 reads CASSLALGGTHGQYF. The DNA for the CDR3 is TGTGCCAGCAGCTTAGCGTTAGGCGGGACCCACGGGCAGTACTTC.

About this clonotype itself: Just one base apart from a much larger clone, this may be a read error. This chain uses TRBV7-3 with TRBJ2-2; 10 bases match TRBD1. The CDR3 extends over 18 amino acids. Germline CDR1 SGHTA, CDR2 FQGTGA. Here the CDR3 reads CTSSPNEGTGARTGELFF. The CDR3 bases are TGTACCAGCAGTCCCAACGAAGGGACAGGGGCGAGGACCGGGGAGCTGTTTTTT.

This clonotype was recorded many times. The chain has TRBV12-3 or TRBV12-4 and TRBJ2-5, with D possibly being TRBD2 (5 bases). The V gene lost 7 bases and the J gene lost 4 bases, with 13 bases spanning the gap. This CDR3 comprises 13 residues. The CDR3 sequence: CASKRSGAETQYF. The CDR3, as DNA: TGTGCCAGCAAAAGGAGCGGAGCAGAGACCCAGTACTTC.

This clonotype has more than one count but fewer than ten. This rearrangement joins TRBV9 to TRBJ1-2; D not certain. The V and J ends lost 5 bases and 5 bases respectively, with 10 bases between them. The germline V gene has CDR1 SGDLS and CDR2 YYNGEE. The CDR3 has 12 amino acids. The CDR3 loop reads CASSPTDYGYTF. In nucleotides, the CDR3 is TGTGCCAGCAGTCCGACTGATTATGGCTACACCTTC.

This clonotype was counted a few times. The chain links TRBV3-1 to TRBJ2-3, with D unresolved. The CDR3 loop spans 13 amino acids. V was cut by 4 bases and J by 2 bases, with 7 bases left in between. The germline V gene encodes CDR1 LGHDT and CDR2 YNNKEL (reference sequence). In nucleotides, the CDR3 is TGTGCCAGCAGCCCACGTTTCACAGATACGCAGTATTTT. Its translation is CASSPRFTDTQYF.

The chain joins TRBV7-9 to TRBJ1-5; possible D gene TRBD1, 6 bases. Trimming took 5 bases from V and 2 from J, leaving 13 bases between them. The CDR3 totals 15 residues. CDR1 SEHNR and CDR2 FQNEAQ come from the germline V gene (reference sequence). The CDR3 protein is CASSPGGTGNQPQHF. CDR3 in DNA: TGTGCCAGCAGCCCCGGGGGCACGGGCAATCAGCCCCAGCATTTT.

Many counts were recorded for this clonotype. A read error may account for a junction end that differs from germline. This chain uses TRBV3-1 with TRBJ2-7, with 8 bases matching TRBD1. This CDR3 is built from 11 residues. Germline V CDR1 and CDR2: LGHDT, YNNKEL (reference sequence). Here the CDR3 reads CASSHRTGRWF. As DNA, the CDR3 is TGTGCCAGCAGCCACCGGACAGGGAGATGGTTC.

The CDR3 spells CASSVIGSTDTQYF. CDR3 in DNA: TGTGCCAGCAGCGTAATCGGAAGCACAGATACGCAGTATTTT. J is TRBJ2-3 and V is TRBV9, with D uncertain. Trimming pared 1 base from V and 0 bases from J, leaving 6 bases between. CDR3 length: 14 amino acids. CDR1 and CDR2 from the germline V gene are SGDLS and YYNGEE.

In its sample, this clonotype was seen many times. The chain couples TRBV5-6 to TRBJ1-5; D possibly corresponds to TRBD1 (6 bases). CDR1 is SGHDT and CDR2 is YYEEEE in the germline V gene. The CDR3 contains 15 residues. Trimming took 4 bases from V and 7 from J, leaving 18 bases between them. The CDR3 DNA reads TGTGCCAGCAGCCAATGGCGGCAGGGGATGCAGCCCCAGCATTTT. Translated, it gives CASSQWRQGMQPQHF.